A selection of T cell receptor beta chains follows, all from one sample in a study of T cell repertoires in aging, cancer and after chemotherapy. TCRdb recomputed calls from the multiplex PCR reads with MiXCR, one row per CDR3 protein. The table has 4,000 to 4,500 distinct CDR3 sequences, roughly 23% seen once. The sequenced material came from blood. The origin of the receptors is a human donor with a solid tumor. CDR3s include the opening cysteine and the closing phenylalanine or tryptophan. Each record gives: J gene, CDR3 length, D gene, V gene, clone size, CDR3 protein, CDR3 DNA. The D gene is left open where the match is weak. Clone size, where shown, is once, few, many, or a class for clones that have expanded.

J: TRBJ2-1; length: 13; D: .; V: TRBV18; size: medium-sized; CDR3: CASSPIEDNEQFF; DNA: TGTGCCAGCTCACCTATAGAAGACAATGAGCAGTTCTTC
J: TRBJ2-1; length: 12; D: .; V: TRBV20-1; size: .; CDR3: CSAFRPANEQFF; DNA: TGCAGTGCCTTCCGACCCGCCAATGAGCAGTTCTTC
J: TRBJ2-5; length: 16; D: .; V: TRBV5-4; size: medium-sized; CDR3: CASSGGVIAGVETQYF; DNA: TGTGCCAGCAGCGGGGGGGTTATCGCAGGGGTAGAGACCCAGTACTTC
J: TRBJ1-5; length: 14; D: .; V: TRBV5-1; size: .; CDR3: CASSLTGDNQPQHF; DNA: TGCGCCAGCAGCTTGACTGGAGACAATCAGCCCCAGCATTTT
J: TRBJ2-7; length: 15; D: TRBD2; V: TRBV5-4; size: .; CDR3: CASSAGLAGPYEQYF; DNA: TGTGCCAGCAGCGCGGGACTAGCGGGTCCCTACGAGCAGTACTTC
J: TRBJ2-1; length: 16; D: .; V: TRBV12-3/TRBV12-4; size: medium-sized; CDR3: CASTLTLAIAYNEQFF; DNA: TGTGCCAGCACCCTAACCCTAGCGATAGCCTACAATGAGCAGTTCTTC
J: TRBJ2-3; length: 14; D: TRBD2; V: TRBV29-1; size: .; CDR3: CSAMPGLGTDTQYF; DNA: TGCAGCGCCATGCCGGGACTAGGCACAGATACGCAGTATTTT
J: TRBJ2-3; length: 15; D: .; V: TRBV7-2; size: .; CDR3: CASSFGWISTDTQYF; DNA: TGTGCCAGCAGCTTTGGCTGGATTAGCACAGATACGCAGTATTTT
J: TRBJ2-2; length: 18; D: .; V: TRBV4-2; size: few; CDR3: CASSQGWFPGPITGELFF; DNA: TGTGCCAGCAGCCAAGGATGGTTTCCGGGACCCATCACCGGGGAGCTGTTTTTT
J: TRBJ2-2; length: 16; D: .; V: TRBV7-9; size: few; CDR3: CAIRRGVGWNTGELFF; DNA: TGTGCCATCCGGAGGGGAGTCGGGTGGAACACCGGGGAGCTGTTTTTT
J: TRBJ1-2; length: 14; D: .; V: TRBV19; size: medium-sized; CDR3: CASSRRDGVYGYTF; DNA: TGTGCCAGTAGTCGCCGGGACGGCGTCTATGGCTACACCTTC
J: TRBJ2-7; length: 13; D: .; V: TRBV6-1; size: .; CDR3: CASSEVSGYEQYF; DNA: TGTGCCAGCAGTGAAGTTTCCGGCTACGAGCAGTACTTC
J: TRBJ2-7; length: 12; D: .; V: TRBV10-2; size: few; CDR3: CASMGGIDEQYF; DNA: TGCGCCAGCATGGGGGGAATCGACGAGCAGTACTTC
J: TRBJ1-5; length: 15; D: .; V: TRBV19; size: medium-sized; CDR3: CASSTGFYSNQPQHF; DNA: TGTGCCAGTAGTACCGGGTTTTATAGCAATCAGCCCCAGCATTTT
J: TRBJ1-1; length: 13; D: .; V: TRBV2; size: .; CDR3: CASRIQGNTEAFF; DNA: TGTGCCAGCAGAATACAGGGGAACACTGAAGCTTTCTTT
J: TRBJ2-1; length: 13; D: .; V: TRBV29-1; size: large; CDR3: CSVERATYNEQFF; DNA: TGCAGCGTTGAAAGGGCCACCTACAATGAGCAGTTCTTC
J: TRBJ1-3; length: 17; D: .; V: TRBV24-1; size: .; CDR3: CATSDHPRVGSGNTIYF; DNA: TGTGCCACCAGTGATCACCCCAGGGTCGGTTCTGGAAACACCATATATTTT
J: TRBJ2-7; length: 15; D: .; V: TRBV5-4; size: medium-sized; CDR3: CASSLGGSSSYEQYF; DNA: TGTGCCAGCAGCTTGGGTGGCTCAAGCTCCTACGAGCAGTACTTC
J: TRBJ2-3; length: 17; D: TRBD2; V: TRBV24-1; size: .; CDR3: CAINTGTSGRCTDTQYF; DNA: TGTGCCATCAATACCGGGACTAGCGGGAGATGCACAGATACGCAGTATTTT
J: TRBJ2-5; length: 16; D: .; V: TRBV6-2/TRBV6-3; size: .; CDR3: CASSTTGTGGQETQYF; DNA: TGTGCCAGCAGTACTACAGGGACCGGGGGGCAAGAGACCCAGTACTTC
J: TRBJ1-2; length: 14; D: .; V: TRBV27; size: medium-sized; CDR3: CASSLQGGLYGYTF; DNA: TGTGCCAGCAGTCTACAGGGTGGCCTCTATGGCTACACCTTC
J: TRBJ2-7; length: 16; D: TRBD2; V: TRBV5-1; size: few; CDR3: CASRRSSGSWSYEQYF; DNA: TGCGCCAGCAGAAGATCTAGCGGGAGCTGGTCCTACGAGCAGTACTTC
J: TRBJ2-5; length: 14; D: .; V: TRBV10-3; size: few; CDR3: CAISESRAKETQYF; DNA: TGTGCCATCAGTGAGTCCCGCGCAAAAGAGACCCAGTACTTC
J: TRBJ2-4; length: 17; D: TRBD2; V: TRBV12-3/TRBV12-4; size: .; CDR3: CASSFGLAGGGVDIQYF; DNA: TGTGCCAGCAGTTTCGGGTTAGCGGGAGGGGGAGTGGACATTCAGTACTTC
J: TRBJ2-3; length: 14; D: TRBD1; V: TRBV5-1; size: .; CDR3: CASRQGDRTDTQYF; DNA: TGCGCCAGCAGGCAGGGGGACCGCACAGATACGCAGTATTTT
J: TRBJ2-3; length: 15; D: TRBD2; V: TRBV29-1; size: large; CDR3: CSVEDSGTRADTQYF; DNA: TGCAGCGTTGAGGATAGCGGGACCCGGGCAGATACGCAGTATTTT
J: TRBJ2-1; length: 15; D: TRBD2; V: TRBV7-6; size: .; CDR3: CASSFFGLENNEQFF; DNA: TGTGCCAGCAGCTTTTTTGGACTAGAAAACAATGAGCAGTTCTTC
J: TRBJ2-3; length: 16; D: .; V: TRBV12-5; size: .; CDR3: CASSLDSPWETDTQYF; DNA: TGTGCTAGTTCCCTGGACAGTCCATGGGAGACAGATACGCAGTATTTT
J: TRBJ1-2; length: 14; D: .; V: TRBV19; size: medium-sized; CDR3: CASSMDTGVYGYTF; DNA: TGTGCCAGTAGTATGGACACGGGCGTTTATGGCTACACCTTC
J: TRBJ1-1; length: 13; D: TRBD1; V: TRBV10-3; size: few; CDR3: CATGAVEGQEAFF; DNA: TGTGCCACCGGGGCCGTAGAGGGACAGGAAGCTTTCTTT